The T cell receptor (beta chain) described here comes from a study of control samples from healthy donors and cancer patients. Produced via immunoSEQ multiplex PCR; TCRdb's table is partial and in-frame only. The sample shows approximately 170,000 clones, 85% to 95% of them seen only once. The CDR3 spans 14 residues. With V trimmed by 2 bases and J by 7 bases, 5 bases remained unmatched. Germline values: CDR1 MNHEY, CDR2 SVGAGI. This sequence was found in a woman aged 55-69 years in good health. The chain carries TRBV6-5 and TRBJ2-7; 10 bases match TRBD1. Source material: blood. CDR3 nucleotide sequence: TGTGCCAGCAGTTACGGGACAGGGGTGTGGGAGCAGTACTTC. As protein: CASSYGTGVWEQYF.